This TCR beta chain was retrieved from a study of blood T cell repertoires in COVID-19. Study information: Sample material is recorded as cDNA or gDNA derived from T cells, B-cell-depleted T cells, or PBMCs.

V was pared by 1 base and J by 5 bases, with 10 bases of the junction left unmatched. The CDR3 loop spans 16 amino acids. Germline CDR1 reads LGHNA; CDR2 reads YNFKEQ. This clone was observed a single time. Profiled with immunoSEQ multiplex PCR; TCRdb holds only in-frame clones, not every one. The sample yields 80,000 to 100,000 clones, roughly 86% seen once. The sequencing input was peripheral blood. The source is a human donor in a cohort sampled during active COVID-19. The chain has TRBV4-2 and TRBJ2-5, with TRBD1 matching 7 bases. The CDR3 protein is CASSQAPSTGSETQYF. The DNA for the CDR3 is TGTGCCAGCAGCCAAGCCCCTTCGACAGGGTCCGAGACCCAGTACTTC.